Following are 28 T cell receptor beta chains from one sample sequenced in a study of cytomegalovirus exposure and HLA in healthy donors. It was with 60 Vbeta and 13 Jbeta primers that the PCR ran. Here immunoSEQ multiplex PCR was the method, and the copy in TCRdb shows in-frame clones only, minus some. The table has 150,000 to 200,000 clones, about 79% seen once; the top ten hold approximately 2.4%. Material: PBMCs. The origin of the receptors is a woman in her 50s in good health and CMV-seronegative.

This chain links TRBV7-9 with TRBJ1-2; tentatively, D is TRBD1 (6 bases). There are 11 residues in the CDR3. V was pared by 11 bases and J by 4 bases, with 11 bases between. Germline V gene sequence: CDR1 SEHNR, CDR2 FQNEAQ (reference sequence). CDR3 protein: CAVGQIYGYTF. The DNA of the CDR3 is TGTGCCGTCGGACAGATCTATGGCTACACCTTC.

Points on this clone: The same CDR3 arises from other DNA sequences in this sample as well. The V gene is TRBV18, the J gene TRBJ2-7, with 11 positions matching TRBD1. Germline V CDR1 and CDR2: KGHSH, LQKENI. V was clipped by 3 bases and J by 2 bases; unmatched bases: 0. This CDR3 is 14 amino acids long. The CDR3 DNA sequence: TGTGCCAGCTCACCGGGACAGGGGGCCTACGAGCAGTACTTC. The encoded protein is CASSPGQGAYEQYF.

This clone was recorded a few times. This sequence joins TRBV12-5 and TRBJ2-2; 9 positions agree with TRBD2. The CDR3 runs to 18 residues. Trimming at V came to 3 bases and at J to 4 bases, leaving 12 bases not matched to a gene. Germline V gene sequence: CDR1 LGHNT, CDR2 FRNRAP. The CDR3 spells CASGFSRSGRLGTGELFF. CDR3 nucleotide sequence: TGTGCTAGTGGTTTCTCACGTAGCGGGAGATTAGGCACCGGGGAGCTGTTTTTT.

The chain recombines TRBV7-3 with TRBJ2-1; possibly TRBD2 for D (5 bases). V gave up 9 bases and J gave up 0 bases, with 12 bases separating them. Germline V gene sequence: CDR1 SGHTA, CDR2 FQGTGA. The CDR3 runs 14 residues. CDR3 amino acids: CASSEDSSYNEQFF. Written as DNA, the CDR3 is TGTGCCAGTAGCGAGGATAGCTCCTACAATGAGCAGTTCTTC.

This clone has only one observation. This chain connects TRBV19 to TRBJ1-5, with 11 positions matching TRBD1. V trimming: 2 bases; J trimming: 2 bases; junction bases outside the gene matches: 17. This CDR3 has 21 amino acids. CDR1 and CDR2 (germline): LNHDA, SQIVND (reference sequence). CDR3 region: CASSIRLWTGGGLVGNQPQHF. CDR3 sequence (DNA): TGTGCCAGTAGTATAAGGTTGTGGACAGGGGGCGGTTTAGTCGGCAATCAGCCCCAGCATTTT.

The V and J genes are TRBV5-1 and TRBJ2-2; D unresolved. Germline CDR1 and CDR2: SGHRS and YFSETQ. The CDR3 contains 15 residues. V lost 0 bases, J lost 1 base, and 7 bases lay in between. The CDR3 loop reads CASSLAQVNTGELFF. The CDR3 coding sequence is TGCGCCAGCAGCTTGGCTCAGGTGAACACCGGGGAGCTGTTTTTT.

The table lists this clone with a count of one. V gene TRBV9 combines with J gene TRBJ2-1; a possible D gene is TRBD2 (6 bases). The V and J ends lost 5 bases and 0 bases respectively, with 12 bases between them. CDR1 is SGDLS and CDR2 is YYNGEE in the germline V gene. CDR3 size: 15 residues. In DNA form, the CDR3 reads TGTGCCAGCAGTACTAGCCCTGGCTCCTACAATGAGCAGTTCTTC. This translates into CASSTSPGSYNEQFF.

The chain is built from TRBV7-2 and TRBJ2-3, with 9 nucleotides matching TRBD1. This CDR3 comprises 14 residues. Germline V gives CDR1 SGHTA, CDR2 FQGNSA. With 6 bases clipped from V and 2 bases from J, the junction kept 3 bases outside the gene matches. The CDR3 DNA reads TGTGCCAGCAGTCGACAGGGGGTCACAGATACGCAGTATTTT. Translation gives CASSRQGVTDTQYF.

V gene TRBV6-1 combines with J gene TRBJ1-4; D is possibly TRBD1 (6 bases). Per the germline V gene, CDR1 is MNHNS and CDR2 is SASEGT. V was shortened by 7 bases and J by 5 bases, with 14 bases between the two germline ends. The CDR3 runs to 14 residues. In DNA form, the CDR3 reads TGTGCCAGCAAGACACAGGGATTCAATGAAAAACTGTTTTTT. Protein: CASKTQGFNEKLFF.

This clone turned up a few times. The J gene is TRBJ2-5, the V gene TRBV7-9; 7 positions agree with TRBD1. The J call may be faulty, since TRBJ2-7 better matches the DNA end. The CDR3 length is 14 residues. Germline V gives CDR1 SEHNR, CDR2 FQNEAQ (reference sequence). In DNA form, the CDR3 reads TGTGCCAGCAGCTCGGGACAGTACTCCTACGAGCAGTACTTC. Translation gives CASSSGQYSYEQYF.

The V and J genes are TRBV4-3 and TRBJ2-1; D uncertain. The V and J ends lost 1 base and 6 bases respectively, with 13 bases between them. This CDR3 contains 15 residues. The germline V gene encodes CDR1 LGHNA and CDR2 YSLEER. The CDR3 DNA reads as TGCGCCAGCAGCCAAGGTGTGGCATTTTCCAATGAGCAGTTCTTC. This translates into CASSQGVAFSNEQFF.

V and J are TRBV4-3 and TRBJ2-2; TRBD2 might be the D (6 bases). Trimming left V 0 bases short and J 5 bases short, with 16 bases between. Germline CDR1 LGHNA, CDR2 YSLEER. The CDR3 has 17 amino acids. Here the CDR3 reads CASSQDLMGGGTGELFF. The DNA for the CDR3 is TGCGCCAGCAGCCAAGATTTAATGGGTGGAGGGACCGGGGAGCTGTTTTTT.

This clone occurred a few times. The CDR3 sequence: CAWSKGGGNQPQHF. CDR3 DNA sequence: TGTGCCTGGAGCAAAGGGGGCGGCAATCAGCCCCAGCATTTT. The genes are TRBV30 and TRBJ1-5; 7 bases agree with TRBD1. The germline V gene has CDR1 GTSNPN and CDR2 SVGIG (reference sequence). There are 14 residues in the CDR3. The V segment lost 3 bases and the J segment 2 bases; nucleotides outside the gene matches: 4.

The V call is TRBV7-2, the J call TRBJ2-7; 12 bases agree with TRBD1. Germline CDR1 is SGHTA and CDR2 is FQGNSA. V lost 4 bases, J lost 2 bases, and 9 bases stayed unmatched. The CDR3 sequence is 17 residues long. CDR3 in amino acids: CASSSRTGTGGAYEQYF. The CDR3 region has the DNA TGTGCCAGCAGCTCGAGAACCGGGACAGGGGGCGCCTACGAGCAGTACTTC. The full variable domain, its missing parts supplied by reference TRBV7-2 and TRBJ2-7, is GAGVSQSPSNKVTEKGKDVELRCDPISGHTALYWYRQSLGQGLEFLIYFQGNSAPDKSGLPSDRFSAERTGGSVSTLTIQRTQQEDSAVYLCASSSRTGTGGAYEQYFGPGTRLTVT.

V gene TRBV5-1 combines with J gene TRBJ2-3; D possibly corresponds to TRBD2 (5 bases). V dropped 2 bases and J dropped 6 bases, with 13 bases sitting between them. This CDR3 has 14 residues. In germline, CDR1 is SGHRS, CDR2 YFSETQ. As DNA, the CDR3 is TGCGCCAGCAGCTTAGCGGTCGGGATCGATACGCAGTATTTT. Residues: CASSLAVGIDTQYF.

V and J are TRBV19 and TRBJ1-2, with 8 positions matching TRBD1. The CDR3 loop spans 14 amino acids. The germline CDR1 and CDR2 sequences are LNHDA and SQIVND (reference sequence). The junction had 4 bases not matched to a gene; V was cut back by 5 bases and J by 2 bases. The CDR3 DNA is TGTGCCAGTAGTTTTGGACAGGGCAACTATGGCTACACCTTC. Translated, it gives CASSFGQGNYGYTF.

The chain employs TRBV7-3 and TRBJ2-1; 9 bases are a match to TRBD2. This CDR3 has 15 residues. V was pared by 5 bases and J by 2 bases, with 4 bases of the junction left unmatched. Per germline, CDR1 SGHTA and CDR2 FQGTGA. The CDR3 region has the DNA TGTGCCAGCAGCCCGGCGGGGGGGACCTACAATGAGCAGTTCTTC. It encodes CASSPAGGTYNEQFF. Full variable domain (rest looked up from reference TRBV7-3 and TRBJ2-1): GAGVSQTPSNKVTEKGKYVELRCDPISGHTALYWYRQSLGQGPEFLIYFQGTGAADDSGLPNDRFFAVRPEGSVSTLKIQRTERGDSAVYLCASSPAGGTYNEQFFGPGTRLTVL.

The V gene is TRBV4-3, the J gene TRBJ2-7; 12 nucleotides line up with TRBD2. There are 17 residues in the CDR3. Germline V CDR1 and CDR2: LGHNA, YSLEER. V lost 1 base and J lost 3; bases outside the gene matches: 7. The CDR3, as DNA: TGCGCCAGCAGCCAAGCTGCGACTAGCGGGAGTCACTACGAGCAGTACTTC. This translates into CASSQAATSGSHYEQYF.

This chain joins TRBV2 and TRBJ2-2; 15 bases match TRBD2. Losses at the gene ends were 8 bases for V and 1 base for J; bases not matched to a gene: 8. Germline values: CDR1 SNHLY, CDR2 FYNNEI. The CDR3 consists of 18 residues. The CDR3 DNA reads TGTGCCAGCGGGGACTCGGGACTAGCGGGGGGGAACACCGGGGAGCTGTTTTTT. Translating it yields CASGDSGLAGGNTGELFF.

V is TRBV14 and J is TRBJ2-3; the D gene is possibly TRBD2 (5 bases). Germline assignment: CDR1 SGHDN and CDR2 FVKESK. V was trimmed by 3 bases and J by 1 base, leaving 14 bases between them. The CDR3 consists of 16 residues. CDR3 bases: TGTGCCAGCAGCCAGGGCTCCGGGGTGGGCACAGATACGCAGTATTTT. This sequence encodes CASSQGSGVGTDTQYF.

This clone came up once. This chain joins TRBV2 and TRBJ2-5, with TRBD1 identical over 9 bases. CDR1 and CDR2 from the germline V gene are SNHLY and FYNNEI. The V gene end was trimmed by 8 bases and the J gene end by 4 bases; junction bases not matched to a gene: 8. The CDR3 loop spans 14 amino acids. In nucleotides, the CDR3 is TGTGCCAGCCTACTACAGGGGGCTGGAGAGACCCAGTACTTC. Protein: CASLLQGAGETQYF. The full variable domain, completed using reference TRBV2 and TRBJ2-5, is EPEVTQTPSHQVTQMGQEVILRCVPISNHLYFYWYRQILGQKVEFLVSFYNNEISEKSEIFDDQFSVERPDGSNFTLKIRSTKLEDSAMYFCASLLQGAGETQYFGPGTRLLVL.

This clone has only one observation. V usage is TRBV6-6 and J usage is TRBJ2-1; D might be TRBD2 (6 bases). The V gene lost 8 bases and the J gene lost 0 bases, with 8 bases spanning the gap. CDR1 and CDR2 from the germline V gene are MNHNY and SVGAGI (reference sequence). CDR3 length: 13 amino acids. The CDR3 DNA follows: TGTGCCAGCCGGGACTTCTCCTACAATGAGCAGTTCTTC. Translating gives CASRDFSYNEQFF.

The chain combines TRBV10-3 with TRBJ2-3; 10 bases map to TRBD2. The V gene's germline CDR1 is ENHRY and CDR2 SYGVKD. The V gene end was trimmed by 4 bases and the J gene end by 2 bases; junction bases not matched to a gene: 6. CDR3 length: 16 residues. CDR3 protein: CAISVEAGGATDTQYF. The CDR3 DNA reads TGTGCCATCAGTGTGGAAGCGGGAGGGGCCACAGATACGCAGTATTTT.

The chain has TRBV29-1 and TRBJ2-2; TRBD1 aligns across 10 bases. This CDR3 comprises 15 residues. Germline CDR1 SQVTM, CDR2 ANQGSEA. With 4 bases clipped from V and 5 bases from J, the junction kept 7 bases outside the gene matches. CDR3 nucleotide sequence: TGCAGCGTTGGGCGACAGGGGGCAAGGACCGGGGAGCTGTTTTTT. It yields the protein CSVGRQGARTGELFF.

There are a few counts of this clone. The chain uses TRBV28 and TRBJ1-2, with D maybe TRBD1 (6 bases). Germline CDR1 reads MDHEN; CDR2 reads SYDVKM. V lost 5 bases and J lost 8, with 27 bases in between. The CDR3 sequence is 17 residues long. CDR3 coding DNA: TGTGCCAGCAGTACCTCCGGCGGGGACGGGGGGCGCGGAGGCTACACCTTC. Protein sequence: CASSTSGGDGGRGGYTF.

This clone was detected a few times. The chain carries TRBV5-1 and TRBJ1-4; D uncertain. Looked up from germline, CDR1 is SGHRS and CDR2 is YFSETQ. Trimming stripped 0 bases from V and 0 bases from J, with 6 bases between. This CDR3 is 15 amino acids long. CDR3 nucleotide sequence: TGCGCCAGCAGCTTGGCACGGGCAACTAATGAAAAACTGTTTTTT. It yields the protein CASSLARATNEKLFF. The entire variable domain, with the rest obtained from reference TRBV5-1 and TRBJ1-4, is as follows: KAGVTQTPRYLIKTRGQQVTLSCSPISGHRSVSWYQQTPGQGLQFLFEYFSETQRNKGNFPGRFSGRQFSNSRSEMNVSTLELGDSALYLCASSLARATNEKLFFGSGTQLSVL.

V is TRBV29-1 and J is TRBJ1-1; tentatively, D is TRBD1 (5 bases). CDR3 length: 12 amino acids. The germline V and J ends were trimmed by 7 bases and 1 base, with 10 bases remaining between them. Germline V gene sequence: CDR1 SQVTM, CDR2 ANQGSEA. In nucleotides, the CDR3 is TGCAGCGCACAGGTAACGAACACTGAAGCTTTCTTT. Its translation is CSAQVTNTEAFF.

This clone is a singleton in its sample. The chain carries TRBV19 and TRBJ2-7, with 8 bases that match TRBD1. With V trimmed by 3 bases and J by 6 bases, 10 bases remained unmatched. In germline, CDR1 is LNHDA, CDR2 SQIVND (reference sequence). The CDR3 length is 15 residues. The CDR3 sequence: CASSIGLGTGLEQYF. As DNA, the CDR3 is TGTGCCAGTAGTATCGGTCTGGGGACAGGTCTCGAGCAGTACTTC.